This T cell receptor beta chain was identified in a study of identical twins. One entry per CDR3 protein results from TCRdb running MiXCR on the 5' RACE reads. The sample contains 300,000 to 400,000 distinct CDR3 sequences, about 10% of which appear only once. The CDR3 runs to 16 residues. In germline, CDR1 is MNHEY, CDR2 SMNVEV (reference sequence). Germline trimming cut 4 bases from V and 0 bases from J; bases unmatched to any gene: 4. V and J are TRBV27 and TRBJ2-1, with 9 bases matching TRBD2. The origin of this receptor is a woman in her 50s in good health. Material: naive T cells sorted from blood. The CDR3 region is CASSSGLASSYNEQFF. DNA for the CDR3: TGTGCCAGCAGTTCGGGACTAGCCAGCTCCTACAATGAGCAGTTCTTC.